This TCR beta chain appears in the sequencing data of a study of T-cell reconstitution after alpha-beta-depleted transplantation in children. The table lists this clonotype with many counts. Germline assignment: CDR1 SNHLY and CDR2 FYNNEI. The CDR3 spans 14 residues. V gave up 7 bases and J gave up 2 bases, with 12 bases separating them. Preparation of the TCRbeta library involved a method that used unique molecular identifiers. TCRdb processed the PCR reads anew with MiXCR; each CDR3 protein has one entry. The data show hundreds of thousands of distinct CDR3 sequences, about 12% seen once. V usage is TRBV2 and J usage is TRBJ1-5, with D possibly matching TRBD1 (6 bases). The sample in question was PBMCs from the stem cell graft donor, obtained from the stem cell graft. This receptor was taken from a human donor who donated a stem cell graft to a child with acute lymphoblastic leukemia. In nucleotides, the CDR3 is TGTGCCAGCAACCAGGACAGCCGCAATCAGCCCCAGCATTTT. This gives the protein CASNQDSRNQPQHF. Combining the CDR3 with reference TRBV2 and TRBJ1-5 gives the whole variable domain EPEVTQTPSHQVTQMGQEVILRCVPISNHLYFYWYRQILGQKVEFLVSFYNNEISEKSEIFDDQFSVERPDGSNFTLKIRSTKLEDSAMYFCASNQDSRNQPQHFGDGTRLSIL.